The 27 T cell receptor beta chains below all came from one sample that was sequenced in a study of cytomegalovirus exposure and HLA in healthy donors. Primers for the PCR totalled 60 Vbeta and 13 Jbeta. Assay: immunoSEQ multiplex PCR; the TCRdb copy retains only in-frame clones and omits some. The data hold about 120,000 clones, with over 70% observed a single time. The sample consisted of PBMCs. The receptors derive from a female donor in good health and CMV-seropositive.

This chain joins TRBV7-2 and TRBJ2-7, with 7 bases aligning to TRBD2. V lost 5 bases to trimming and J lost 5 bases; unmatched junction nucleotides: 12. Germline V gene sequence: CDR1 SGHTA, CDR2 FQGNSA. CDR3 length: 15 residues. The CDR3, as DNA: TGTGCCAGCAGCGAAAGTGGGGAGGGTTCGGACGAGCAGTACTTC. This translates into CASSESGEGSDEQYF.

The chain joins TRBV12-5 to TRBJ1-2; 9 positions match TRBD1. V trimming: 0 bases; J trimming: 2 bases; junction bases outside the gene matches: 4. Looked up from germline, CDR1 is LGHNT and CDR2 is FRNRAP. The CDR3 runs to 16 residues. The CDR3 coding sequence is TGTGCTAGTGGTTTGGTAAGGGACAGGGCCAACTATGGCTACACCTTC. It specifies CASGLVRDRANYGYTF.

This CDR3 reads CASSLSWRETQYF. The CDR3 bases are TGTGCCAGTAGTTTGTCGTGGAGGGAGACCCAGTACTTC. This chain uses TRBV19 with TRBJ2-5, with D possibly matching TRBD2 (5 bases). The V end lost 5 bases, the J end lost 5 bases, and 12 bases lay between the germline ends. The CDR3 is 13 amino acids. CDR1 LNHDA and CDR2 SQIVND come from the germline V gene (reference sequence).

This chain joins TRBV4-2 and TRBJ1-2, with a possible D match to TRBD1 (6 bases). The V gene lost 1 base and the J gene lost 6 bases, with 12 bases spanning the gap. The CDR3 covers 14 residues. Germline V gene sequence: CDR1 LGHNA, CDR2 YNFKEQ. CDR3 bases: TGTGCCAGCAGCCAAGTTGACAGGCCTGATGGCTACACCTTC. Amino acids: CASSQVDRPDGYTF.

J is TRBJ2-3 and V is TRBV7-2; 9 bases line up with TRBD2. Looked up from germline, CDR1 is SGHTA and CDR2 is FQGNSA. The CDR3 has 15 amino acids. The ends lost 3 bases at V and 5 bases at J; junction bases unmatched: 6. The CDR3 bases are TGTGCCAGCAGCTTTCAGGGTAGCGGGGGAGATACGCAGTATTTT. This encodes CASSFQGSGGDTQYF.

Only one count was recorded for this clone. The CDR3 nucleotides read TGTGCCAGCAGCTTGACGGGTGGCAGTACTACTTTCTTT. Translation: CASSLTGGSTTFF. This chain uses TRBV7-3 with TRBJ1-1; the D is unclear. V was cut by 3 bases and J by 12 bases, with 17 bases left in between. Per germline, CDR1 SGHTA and CDR2 FQGTGA. This CDR3 has 13 residues.

This clone was counted once. The rearrangement links TRBV19 to TRBJ1-3; the D gene is possibly TRBD1 (6 bases). The CDR3 sequence is 16 residues long. Germline V gene lookup returns CDR1 LNHDA and CDR2 SQIVND (reference sequence). V lost 5 bases to trimming and J lost 0 bases, with 14 bases between them. The CDR3 bases are TGTGCCAGTAGTGCGCTACAGGGCATCTCTGGAAACACCATATATTTT. It is translated as CASSALQGISGNTIYF.

The chain employs TRBV7-9 and TRBJ2-7; tentative D call: TRBD1 (6 bases). Looked up from germline, CDR1 is SEHNR and CDR2 is FQNEAQ (reference sequence). V was trimmed by 8 bases and J by 1 base, leaving 15 bases between them. The CDR3 runs to 14 residues. The CDR3 region has the DNA TGTGCCAGCCAGAGACAGGAGGAATCCTACGAGCAGTACTTC. Translating it yields CASQRQEESYEQYF.

In this sample, this clone turned up once. V is TRBV19 and J is TRBJ2-7, with D maybe TRBD1 (6 bases). CDR1 LNHDA and CDR2 SQIVND come from the germline V gene (reference sequence). V lost 2 bases, J lost 5 bases, and 10 bases lay in between. The CDR3 totals 13 residues. The CDR3 region has the DNA TGTGCCAGTAGTATAACAGGGAATAACGAGCAGTACTTC. Encoded protein: CASSITGNNEQYF.

This chain joins TRBV6-5 and TRBJ2-7; 11 bases match TRBD2. Losses at the gene ends were 4 bases for V and 5 bases for J; bases not matched to a gene: 7. CDR1 and CDR2 (germline): MNHEY, SVGAGI. This CDR3 region has 15 residues. The CDR3 sequence is CASSSSGGSLNEQYF. The CDR3, as DNA: TGTGCCAGCAGTTCTAGCGGGGGGTCTCTTAACGAGCAGTACTTC.

The chain combines TRBV2 with TRBJ1-6, with TRBD1 matching 10 bases. This CDR3 has 15 amino acids. After removal of 6 bases from V and 9 bases from J, the junction contained 8 bases not matched to a gene. Germline assignment: CDR1 SNHLY and CDR2 FYNNEI. This chain's CDR3 is CASRGGTGESSPLHF. The DNA of the CDR3 is TGTGCCAGCAGGGGGGGGACAGGGGAGTCTTCACCCCTCCACTTT.

This rearrangement joins TRBV18 to TRBJ1-2; no clear D gene. The CDR3 covers 14 residues. Trimming left V 3 bases short and J 7 bases short, with 15 bases between. Germline values: CDR1 KGHSH, CDR2 LQKENI. The CDR3 here is CASSPPGIWSGYTF. CDR3 DNA: TGTGCCAGCTCACCGCCCGGGATTTGGAGTGGCTACACCTTC. Filled out from reference TRBV18 and TRBJ1-2, the complete variable domain reads NAGVMQNPRHLVRRRGQEARLRCSPMKGHSHVYWYRQLPEEGLKFMVYLQKENIIDESGMPKERFSAEFPKEGPSILRIQQVVRGDSAAYFCASSPPGIWSGYTFGSGTRLTVV.

This chain links TRBV9 with TRBJ2-1; 7 nucleotides agree with TRBD2. The J segment lost 4 bases and the V segment lost 3 bases, leaving 4 bases of the junction unmatched. Germline V gene data show CDR1 as SGDLS and CDR2 as YYNGEE. This CDR3 spans 14 amino acids. CDR3 amino acids: CASSAGGPYNEQFF. The DNA for the CDR3 is TGTGCCAGCAGCGCGGGGGGTCCTTACAATGAGCAGTTCTTC.

The chain uses TRBV9 and TRBJ1-2; 7 nucleotides line up with TRBD1. The CDR3 has 15 amino acids. V trimming: 3 bases; J trimming: 4 bases; junction bases outside the gene matches: 9. In germline, CDR1 is SGDLS, CDR2 YYNGEE. The CDR3 region has the DNA TGTGCCAGCAGCGCCGGTTTAGACAGGGTCTATGGCTACACCTTC. Amino acids: CASSAGLDRVYGYTF. Drawing the rest from reference TRBV9 and TRBJ1-2, the complete variable domain is DSGVTQTPKHLITATGQRVTLRCSPRSGDLSVYWYQQSLDQGLQFLIQYYNGEERAKGNILERFSAQQFPDLHSELNLSSLELGDSALYFCASSAGLDRVYGYTFGSGTRLTVV.

The chain couples TRBV2 to TRBJ1-3; D is perhaps TRBD1 (5 bases). V lost 2 bases and J lost 0, with 8 bases in between. Germline CDR1 and CDR2: SNHLY and FYNNEI. This CDR3 comprises 15 residues. The DNA for the CDR3 is TGTGCCAGCAGTGAACAGGGAGGCTCTGGAAACACCATATATTTT. It is translated as CASSEQGGSGNTIYF. Variable domain in full (rest from reference TRBV2 and TRBJ1-3): EPEVTQTPSHQVTQMGQEVILRCVPISNHLYFYWYRQILGQKVEFLVSFYNNEISEKSEIFDDQFSVERPDGSNFTLKIRSTKLEDSAMYFCASSEQGGSGNTIYFGEGSWLTVV.

In the case of this clone: One junction end does not reproduce the germline sequence, and a read error may be involved. This chain uses TRBV4-3 with TRBJ2-1, with 10 nucleotides matching TRBD2. The CDR3 runs to 15 residues. Looked up from germline, CDR1 is LGHNA and CDR2 is YSLEER. The CDR3 coding sequence is TGCGCCAGCCACCCTAGCGGGAGCTCCCACAATGAGCAGTTCTTC. As protein: CASHPSGSSHNEQFF.

J is TRBJ1-4 and V is TRBV21-1; the table's D call TRBD1 went unverified against the DNA. TRBV21-1 is labeled a pseudogene. The CDR3 length is 15 residues. CDR3 residues: CASSKSRVQHEKLFF. The CDR3 nucleotides read TGTGCCAGCAGCAAAAGCAGGGTCCAACATGAAAAACTGTTTTTT.

V and J are TRBV28 and TRBJ1-5; 7 nucleotides agree with TRBD1. Germline CDR1 and CDR2: MDHEN and SYDVKM. J lost 5 bases, V lost 5 bases, and 6 bases had no gene match. The CDR3 is 14 residues long. This CDR3 is CASSQGTEYQPQHF. CDR3 DNA sequence: TGTGCCAGCAGTCAAGGGACAGAGTATCAGCCCCAGCATTTT.

CDR3 region: CASSLRAGSTLGYTF. The CDR3 region has the DNA TGTGCCAGCAGTTTGCGCGCGGGTTCTACACTTGGCTACACCTTC. This chain uses TRBV27 with TRBJ1-2, with D unclear. CDR3 size: 15 residues. The germline V and J ends were trimmed by 3 bases and 7 bases, with 18 bases remaining between them. Germline CDR1 is MNHEY and CDR2 is SMNVEV (reference sequence).

The chain uses TRBV15 and TRBJ2-7, with 12 bases identical to TRBD1. V gave up 5 bases and J gave up 0 bases; unmatched junction bases: 11. The CDR3 runs 18 residues. Germline-derived CDR1 and CDR2 are LNHNV and YYDKDF (reference sequence). Here the CDR3 reads CATSRPGQGAKDSYEQYF. The CDR3 nucleotides are TGTGCCACCAGCCGCCCGGGACAGGGGGCGAAAGACTCCTACGAGCAGTACTTC.

The chain carries TRBV7-9 and TRBJ1-3, with D maybe TRBD1 (6 bases). The CDR3 has 16 amino acids. The V and J ends lost 1 base and 2 bases respectively, with 12 bases between them. Germline-derived CDR1 and CDR2 are SEHNR and FQNEAQ (reference sequence). The CDR3 DNA reads TGTGCCAGCAGCTTAGAGTTTGCAGGGGCTGGAAACACCATATATTTT. Its protein is CASSLEFAGAGNTIYF.

The chain is built from TRBV10-3 and TRBJ2-1, with TRBD1 matching over 8 bases. The V segment lost 4 bases and the J segment 2 bases; nucleotides outside the gene matches: 22. CDR1 and CDR2 (germline): ENHRY, SYGVKD. The length of the CDR3 is 21 residues. DNA for the CDR3: TGTGCCATCAGTGTTCCGGAATGGAGACAGGGGCCCCGGGGTGCCTACAATGAGCAGTTCTTC. It is translated as CAISVPEWRQGPRGAYNEQFF.

This chain connects TRBV11-2 to TRBJ2-3, with a tentative D call TRBD2 (5 bases). CDR3 length: 12 residues. Trimming shortened V by 1 base and J by 6 bases, and 5 bases separated the two germline ends. Germline V gene lookup returns CDR1 SGHAT and CDR2 FQNNGV. The CDR3 loop reads CASSLGEDTQYF. DNA for the CDR3: TGTGCCAGCAGCTTAGGGGAGGATACGCAGTATTTT.

This rearrangement joins TRBV5-1 to TRBJ1-4; D is uncertain. The CDR3 is 14 residues long. With 0 bases removed from V and 4 bases from J, the gap between germline ends came to 7 bases. Germline CDR1 SGHRS, CDR2 YFSETQ. The CDR3 loop reads CASSLDRNNEKLFF. CDR3 in DNA: TGCGCCAGCAGCTTGGACAGAAATAATGAAAAACTGTTTTTT.

V and J are TRBV2 and TRBJ2-7; 9 bases map to TRBD1. The V segment lost 3 bases and the J segment 3 bases; nucleotides outside the gene matches: 12. Germline V gene data show CDR1 as SNHLY and CDR2 as FYNNEI. This CDR3 region has 17 residues. CDR3 protein: CASSELGLGTGNYEQYF. In DNA form, the CDR3 reads TGTGCCAGCAGTGAGTTAGGCCTAGGGACAGGGAACTACGAGCAGTACTTC.

The chain has TRBV7-6 and TRBJ2-7; perhaps TRBD1 as D (6 bases). Germline CDR1 and CDR2: SGHVS and FNYEAQ. The CDR3 runs to 11 residues. V lost 5 bases and J lost 6, with 8 bases in between. The chain's CDR3 is CASSGGPEQYF. CDR3 nucleotide sequence: TGTGCCAGCAGCGGGGGCCCCGAGCAGTACTTC.

This rearrangement joins TRBV5-3 to TRBJ2-1; D gene uncertain. TRBV5-3 is assigned to the ORF class and has an uncertain function. Trimming shortened V by 5 bases and J by 7 bases, and 7 bases separated the two germline ends. CDR3 size: 11 residues. CDR3 loop: CARRAMNEQFF. The CDR3 DNA sequence: TGTGCCAGAAGGGCCATGAATGAGCAGTTCTTC.